These T cell receptor beta chains were read from a single sample in a study of glioma-infiltrating T cells after dendritic cell vaccination. Libraries were prepared by immunoSEQ multiplex PCR; TCRdb keeps only in-frame clonotypes and omits some of them. The sample includes around 78,000 clones, 85% of them seen just once. Material: blood, obtained after dendritic cell vaccination. The receptor set was obtained from a human donor with glioblastoma. The CDR3 runs from the conserved cysteine through the conserved F or W. Fields, in order: clone size, V gene, D gene, J gene, CDR3 length, CDR3 DNA, CDR3 protein. The D gene is left open where the match is weak. Where a row states a size, it is once, few, many or the class of an expanded clone; other rows omit it.

size: NA
V: TRBV7-9
D: NA
J: TRBJ2-3
length: 14
DNA: TGTGCCAGCAGCTTAGCTTCCACCCGGGATACGCAGTATTTT
CDR3: CASSLASTRDTQYF

size: NA
V: TRBV19
D: TRBD1
J: TRBJ1-1
length: 15
DNA: TGTGCCAGTAGTCTCAACAGGGGGGGGGTCCCTGAAGCTTTCTTT
CDR3: CASSLNRGGVPEAFF

size: few
V: TRBV29-1
D: NA
J: TRBJ1-1
length: 11
DNA: TGCAGCGTTGAGGTGGGGCCCGAAGCTTTCTTT
CDR3: CSVEVGPEAFF

size: NA
V: TRBV6-4
D: TRBD1
J: TRBJ2-1
length: 14
DNA: TGTGCCAGCAGTGAAGGGACAGAGCACAATGAGCAGTTCTTC
CDR3: CASSEGTEHNEQFF

size: few
V: TRBV28
D: NA
J: TRBJ2-2
length: 13
DNA: TGTGCCAGCAGTTTTAGGAACACCGGGGAGCTGTTTTTT
CDR3: CASSFRNTGELFF

size: NA
V: TRBV28
D: NA
J: TRBJ1-2
length: 13
DNA: TGTGCCAGCACCGGTGGGACTGACTATGGCTACACCTTC
CDR3: CASTGGTDYGYTF

size: NA
V: TRBV5-4
D: NA
J: TRBJ1-6
length: 16
DNA: TGTGCCAGCAGCTCGGGCGGACTTACACATAATTCACCCCTCCACTTT
CDR3: CASSSGGLTHNSPLHF

size: NA
V: TRBV10-3
D: TRBD1
J: TRBJ1-5
length: 16
DNA: TGTGCCATCAGTGAGTTTGTGGACAGGCAGAATCAGCCCCAGCATTTT
CDR3: CAISEFVDRQNQPQHF

size: NA
V: TRBV13
D: NA
J: TRBJ1-3
length: 14
DNA: TGTGCCAGCACCCTGAGACTCAGAGGAAACACCATATATTTT
CDR3: CASTLRLRGNTIYF

size: NA
V: TRBV9
D: NA
J: TRBJ1-1
length: 13
DNA: TGTGCCAGCAGCGTGGGGGGTGGGTCTGAAGCTTTCTTT
CDR3: CASSVGGGSEAFF

size: NA
V: TRBV5-1
D: TRBD2
J: TRBJ2-7
length: 17
DNA: TGCGCCAGCAGCCAGCGGACTAGCGGGACCACCTCGCACGAGCAGTACTTC
CDR3: CASSQRTSGTTSHEQYF

size: NA
V: TRBV19
D: TRBD2
J: TRBJ2-4
length: 15
DNA: TGTGCCAGTAGTAGGGCTAGCGGGGGATGGGACATTCAGTACTTC
CDR3: CASSRASGGWDIQYF

size: NA
V: TRBV2
D: TRBD1
J: TRBJ2-7
length: 14
DNA: TGTGCCGCCACCGGGACAGGAAATTCCTACGAGCAGTACTTC
CDR3: CAATGTGNSYEQYF

size: NA
V: TRBV7-2
D: NA
J: TRBJ2-5
length: 14
DNA: TGTGCCAGCAGCTTTGACAGGTACCAAGAGACCCAGTACTTC
CDR3: CASSFDRYQETQYF

size: NA
V: TRBV27
D: NA
J: TRBJ2-5
length: 14
DNA: TGTGCCAGCAGGCGGCCAGGGATTCGAGAGACCCAGTACTTC
CDR3: CASRRPGIRETQYF

size: NA
V: TRBV2
D: NA
J: TRBJ2-5
length: 12
DNA: TGTGCCAGCAGAACGGGCGGGGAGACCCAGTACTTC
CDR3: CASRTGGETQYF

size: NA
V: TRBV18
D: NA
J: TRBJ2-6
length: 16
DNA: TGTGCCAGCGATGACAGAATCAGCTCTGGGGCCAACGTCCTGACTTTC
CDR3: CASDDRISSGANVLTF

size: NA
V: TRBV9
D: TRBD2
J: TRBJ2-4
length: 18
DNA: TGTGCCAGCAGCGCCGGACCTAGCGGGATAAAAGCCAAAAACATTCAGTACTTC
CDR3: CASSAGPSGIKAKNIQYF